Presented here are 20 T cell receptor beta chains from one specimen sequenced in a study of cytomegalovirus exposure and HLA in healthy donors. Data came from immunoSEQ multiplex PCR; TCRdb stores just in-frame clones and leaves some out. Altogether some 140,000 clones are present, roughly 86% being singletons, with the ten largest covering less than 2.5%. Sequenced input: PBMCs. The source of these receptors is a human donor in good health.

The chain is built from TRBV12-5 and TRBJ2-5; the D gene is possibly TRBD1 (6 bases). V lost 5 bases, J lost 3 bases, and 13 bases lay in between. CDR1 and CDR2 (germline): LGHNT, FRNRAP. The CDR3 has 14 amino acids. CDR3 in DNA: TGTGCTAGTGGTACTGGGACAATAGAAGAGACCCAGTACTTC. Translating it yields CASGTGTIEETQYF.

With regard to this clone: A read error may account for a junction end that differs from germline. V gene TRBV7-7 combines with J gene TRBJ2-2; a weak D match, TRBD2 (7 bases). Germline V gene lookup returns CDR1 SSHAT and CDR2 FNYEAQ (reference sequence). This CDR3 contains 13 residues. The CDR3 loop is CASSEGGAGELFF. The CDR3 DNA reads as TGTGCTAGCAGTGAAGGGGGGGCCGGGGAGCTGTTTTTT.

The V gene is TRBV27, the J gene TRBJ1-2; unclear D gene. The germline V gene encodes CDR1 MNHEY and CDR2 SMNVEV (reference sequence). The V end lost 6 bases, the J end lost 4 bases, and 15 bases lay between the germline ends. The CDR3 is 14 residues long. The CDR3 sequence is CASRSPIRGYGYTF. Here the CDR3 DNA reads TGTGCCAGCAGGTCTCCAATTCGGGGCTATGGCTACACCTTC.

The gene calls are TRBV6-6 and TRBJ2-1; 10 bases align to TRBD2. Germline trimming cut 7 bases from V and 9 bases from J; bases unmatched to any gene: 15. The CDR3 is 16 residues long. Germline loops: CDR1 MNHNY, CDR2 SVGAGI (reference sequence). The CDR3 region is CASNRGSGGAESEQFF. Here the CDR3 DNA reads TGTGCCAGCAACCGCGGGAGCGGGGGGGCCGAGAGTGAGCAGTTCTTC.

This chain links TRBV4-1 with TRBJ1-2; 9 nucleotides line up with TRBD1. The trim removed 3 bases at V and 4 bases at J, leaving 6 bases unmatched. In germline, CDR1 is MGHRA, CDR2 YSYEKL. The CDR3 spans 15 residues. The CDR3 nucleotides are TGCGCCAGCAGCCATGCACAGGGGGCAAGCTATGGCTACACCTTC. Its translation is CASSHAQGASYGYTF.

The V call is TRBV6-5, the J call TRBJ2-1, with TRBD1 matching 11 bases. The CDR3 has 13 amino acids. V dropped 11 bases and J dropped 9; count of bases not matched to a gene: 9. Germline loops: CDR1 MNHEY, CDR2 SVGAGI. This CDR3 reads CASRDRGRIEQFF. In nucleotides, the CDR3 is TGTGCCTCTCGGGACAGGGGGAGGATTGAGCAGTTCTTC.

This chain links TRBV28 with TRBJ2-5; 14 bases are shared with TRBD2. Germline V gene lookup returns CDR1 MDHEN and CDR2 SYDVKM. V was pared by 6 bases and J by 6 bases, with 12 bases of the junction left unmatched. The CDR3 is 17 residues long. The CDR3 spells CASRGGSGTSGRKTQYF. The CDR3 nucleotides read TGTGCCAGCAGGGGGGGCAGTGGGACTAGCGGGAGAAAGACCCAGTACTTC.

The rearrangement links TRBV6-6 to TRBJ1-5; 9 positions agree with TRBD1. Germline assignment: CDR1 MNHNY and CDR2 SVGAGI (reference sequence). J gave up 7 bases and V 4 bases, and 5 bases lay outside the gene matches. This CDR3 has 14 residues. Here the CDR3 DNA reads TGTGCCAGCAGTTCCGGGACAGGGAAACAGCCCCAGCATTTT. Its translation is CASSSGTGKQPQHF.

This clone was counted between two and nine times. This sequence joins TRBV10-3 and TRBJ2-2; TRBD2 might be the D (6 bases). Trimming removed 10 bases at V and 0 bases at J, with 18 bases between. Germline V gives CDR1 ENHRY, CDR2 SYGVKD. The CDR3 is made up of 16 amino acids. In DNA, the CDR3 is TGTGCCACCGAATCATCACGGGAGACGAACACCGGGGAGCTGTTTTTT. Translated, it gives CATESSRETNTGELFF.

This clone was counted only a few times. The chain carries TRBV19 and TRBJ1-1; 7 nucleotides align to TRBD1. The germline gives CDR1 LNHDA, CDR2 SQIVND (reference sequence). This CDR3 contains 13 residues. J was trimmed by 5 bases and V by 4 bases; bases with no gene match: 4. CDR3 residues: CASSTDRETEAFF. CDR3 DNA sequence: TGTGCCAGTAGTACAGACAGGGAAACTGAAGCTTTCTTT.

The chain combines TRBV2 with TRBJ1-2; D not certain. V was pared by 4 bases and J by 8 bases, with 17 bases between. Germline CDR1 and CDR2: SNHLY and FYNNEI. CDR3 length: 14 residues. The CDR3 nucleotides read TGTGCCAGCAGTGTATCTCCCGCCCACCGGGGCTACACCTTC. Its translation: CASSVSPAHRGYTF.

The chain has TRBV28 and TRBJ2-7; the D call may be TRBD1 or TRBD2 (10 bases each). The CDR3 is 21 residues long. The V end was cut by 5 bases, the J end by 2 bases, with 34 bases between. CDR1 and CDR2 from the germline V gene are MDHEN and SYDVKM. DNA of the CDR3: TGTGCCAGCAGTCCCCGACAGGGGGCGATAGCGGGAGGCGTAAATCCCTACGAGCAGTACTTC. Translating gives CASSPRQGAIAGGVNPYEQYF.

V and J are TRBV9 and TRBJ2-2, with 10 bases lining up with TRBD2. The CDR3 loop spans 18 amino acids. Germline values: CDR1 SGDLS, CDR2 YYNGEE. J was trimmed by 2 bases and V by 2 bases; bases with no gene match: 9. The CDR3 nucleotides read TGTGCCAGCAGCGTTCGCCTAGCGGGAGAATCTAACACCGGGGAGCTGTTTTTT. Translation gives CASSVRLAGESNTGELFF.

The rearrangement links TRBV5-3 to TRBJ2-3; the match to TRBD1 covers 7 bases. TRBV5-3 is annotated as an ORF whose role is uncertain. V dropped 6 bases and J dropped 4; count of bases not matched to a gene: 14. The CDR3 loop spans 16 amino acids. The CDR3 nucleotides are TGTGCCAGAAACTCTCCGGTGAAGGGGGCCTCAGATACGCAGTATTTT. Amino acid sequence: CARNSPVKGASDTQYF.

This chain connects TRBV5-1 to TRBJ1-5; D might be TRBD1 (5 bases). Trimming removed 1 base at V and 2 bases at J, with 13 bases between. The germline V gene encodes CDR1 SGHRS and CDR2 YFSETQ. The CDR3 length is 16 residues. In DNA, the CDR3 is TGCGCCAGCAGCTTGTTACCAACAGGAGGCAATCAGCCCCAGCATTTT. Residues: CASSLLPTGGNQPQHF.

The chain couples TRBV27 to TRBJ2-3; 8 bases line up with TRBD2. CDR1 and CDR2 from the germline V gene are MNHEY and SMNVEV (reference sequence). CDR3 length: 15 residues. Losses at the gene ends were 5 bases for V and 3 bases for J; bases not matched to a gene: 7. The DNA for the CDR3 is TGTGCCAGCAGTCCGGCGGGGGGCCGAACAGATACGCAGTATTTT. Amino acids: CASSPAGGRTDTQYF.

The V and J genes are TRBV7-3 and TRBJ2-1; D perhaps matches TRBD2 (5 bases). The CDR3 length is 15 residues. The V end lost 2 bases, the J end lost 2 bases, and 10 bases lay between the germline ends. The germline V gene has CDR1 SGHTA and CDR2 FQGTGA. The CDR3 sequence is CASSLGLQTYNEQFF. The CDR3 DNA sequence: TGTGCCAGCAGCTTAGGACTGCAAACCTACAATGAGCAGTTCTTC.

V usage is TRBV30 and J usage is TRBJ1-5; possibly TRBD1 for D (5 bases). V lost 1 base and J lost 6, with 10 bases in between. Germline CDR1 GTSNPN, CDR2 SVGIG (reference sequence). The CDR3 is made up of 13 amino acids. The CDR3: CAWSGGGAQPQHF. The CDR3 nucleotides read TGTGCCTGGAGTGGGGGCGGGGCTCAGCCCCAGCATTTT.

This chain connects TRBV5-1 to TRBJ1-2; 7 bases align to TRBD1. The V gene end was trimmed by 4 bases and the J gene end by 5 bases; junction bases not matched to a gene: 20. Germline lookup yields CDR1 SGHRS and CDR2 YFSETQ. The CDR3 consists of 18 residues. The CDR3 DNA sequence: TGCGCCAGCAGCGCAAGCACCGGGACAGCCTTTTCTGATTATGGCTACACCTTC. Translating gives CASSASTGTAFSDYGYTF.

There are a few counts of this clone. The rearrangement links TRBV5-1 to TRBJ1-1, with D possibly matching TRBD1 (5 bases). With 1 base removed from V and 4 bases from J, the gap between germline ends came to 20 bases. This CDR3 spans 17 amino acids. The germline V gene encodes CDR1 SGHRS and CDR2 YFSETQ. For the CDR3, the DNA is TGCGCCAGCAGCTTGTATCCTTCGTGGCAGGGTATCACTGAAGCTTTCTTT. Its translation is CASSLYPSWQGITEAFF.